A selection of T cell receptor beta chains follows, all from one sample in a study of control samples from healthy donors and cancer patients. Produced via immunoSEQ multiplex PCR; TCRdb's table is partial and in-frame only. Of about 51,000 clones in the sample, roughly 86% are singletons; the top ten hold 35% to 50%. The sample taken for sequencing was PBMCs. The receptors here all came from a man aged 45-60 years with head and neck cancer. Each CDR3 is given with its conserved first and last residue. A D gene is named only where the DNA matches it firmly.

>TRBV6-2/TRBV6-3|TRBD1
CASSYSSLWGQYNEQFF
>TRBV6-2/TRBV6-3|NA
CASSYKIGPGLSYEQYF
>TRBV3-1/TRBV3-2|NA
CASSQRAVRQETQYF
>TRBV28|TRBD1
CASNSRGQGKYEQYF
>TRBV5-5|TRBD1
CASSPRTGGSGNTIYF
>TRBV15|NA
CATSRKRRDEQYF
>TRBV18|NA
CASSPSRDYRNTIYF
>TRBV30|NA
CAWSVLSRAGNTIYF
>TRBV6-4|TRBD1
CASSGGQGYNEQFF
>TRBV10-3|TRBD2
CATQSGLAGETGELFF
>TRBV2|TRBD2
CATVNSGRDVYEQYF
>TRBV5-4|NA
CASSLSFSAYEQYF
>TRBV5-5|NA
CASSLGAEGELFF
>TRBV3-1/TRBV3-2|NA
CASSQILWGSGYTF
>TRBV29-1|TRBD1
CSVEEGDRAVGELFF
>TRBV29-1|NA
CSATGGGNTEAFF
>TRBV3-1/TRBV3-2|TRBD1
CASSQDGDSQETQYF
>TRBV7-9|TRBD1
CASSPTDRGLEAFF
>TRBV7-8|TRBD1
CASSRRTGNSGNTIYF
>TRBV5-6|NA
CASSPLGGEQFF